A selection of T cell receptor beta chains follows, all from one sample in a study of blood T cell repertoires in COVID-19. The protocol was immunoSEQ multiplex PCR, while the TCRdb copy is restricted to in-frame clones and leaves out a portion. Of more than 300,000 clones in the sample, about 88% were seen once. Material: peripheral blood. The receptors were sampled from a woman in her sixties or seventies with COVID-19, enrolled during active disease. Both conserved end residues are part of each CDR3. D genes are given only for firm matches. The size entry is marked missing in some rows and otherwise reads once, few, many or a size class.

d_gene: NA; j_gene: TRBJ2-7; abundance: NA; v_gene: TRBV11-2; CDR3aa: CASSHRRMEQYF; CDR3nt: TGTGCCAGCAGCCACCGGAGGATGGAGCAGTACTTC
d_gene: NA; j_gene: TRBJ2-7; abundance: NA; v_gene: TRBV18; CDR3aa: CASSPMGPPSYEQYF; CDR3nt: TGTGCCAGCTCCCCCATGGGGCCGCCTTCCTACGAGCAGTACTTC
d_gene: TRBD1; j_gene: TRBJ2-7; abundance: NA; v_gene: TRBV27; CDR3aa: CASSFAPGGEQYF; CDR3nt: TGTGCCAGCAGTTTCGCCCCAGGGGGCGAGCAGTACTTC
d_gene: NA; j_gene: TRBJ2-7; abundance: NA; v_gene: TRBV24-1; CDR3aa: CATSDLRGEQYF; CDR3nt: TGTGCCACCAGTGACCTCCGCGGCGAGCAGTACTTC
d_gene: NA; j_gene: TRBJ2-7; abundance: NA; v_gene: TRBV28; CDR3aa: CAISRGIYEQYF; CDR3nt: TGTGCCATTAGCAGGGGAATCTACGAGCAGTACTTC
d_gene: TRBD2; j_gene: TRBJ2-3; abundance: NA; v_gene: TRBV5-1; CDR3aa: CASSLGSTSGGTDTQYF; CDR3nt: TGCGCCAGCAGCTTGGGGTCGACTAGCGGGGGGACAGATACGCAGTATTTT
d_gene: NA; j_gene: TRBJ1-1; abundance: NA; v_gene: TRBV28; CDR3aa: CASSSPGENTEAFF; CDR3nt: TGTGCCAGCAGTTCCCCGGGAGAAAACACTGAAGCTTTCTTT
d_gene: NA; j_gene: TRBJ2-1; abundance: NA; v_gene: TRBV9; CDR3aa: CASSVSGGDNNEQFF; CDR3nt: TGTGCCAGCAGCGTATCCGGCGGGGATAACAATGAGCAGTTCTTC
d_gene: NA; j_gene: TRBJ1-2; abundance: NA; v_gene: TRBV3-1/TRBV3-2; CDR3aa: CASSPRTNYGYTF; CDR3nt: TGTGCCAGCAGCCCGAGGACAAACTATGGCTACACCTTC
d_gene: TRBD1; j_gene: TRBJ2-5; abundance: NA; v_gene: TRBV5-1; CDR3aa: CASSLWGTGGVEETQYF; CDR3nt: TGCGCCAGCAGCTTGTGGGGGACAGGGGGCGTTGAGGAGACCCAGTACTTC
d_gene: NA; j_gene: TRBJ1-1; abundance: once; v_gene: TRBV5-1; CDR3aa: CASSLGPGESEAFF; CDR3nt: TGCGCCAGCAGCTTGGGTCCGGGGGAGAGTGAAGCTTTCTTT
d_gene: NA; j_gene: TRBJ1-1; abundance: NA; v_gene: TRBV19; CDR3aa: CASSIGQRNTEAFF; CDR3nt: TGTGCCAGTAGTATAGGACAAAGAAACACTGAAGCTTTCTTT
d_gene: NA; j_gene: TRBJ1-5; abundance: NA; v_gene: TRBV11-3; CDR3aa: CASSLVGGGFRSNQPQHF; CDR3nt: TGTGCCAGCAGCTTAGTGGGCGGGGGGTTTCGGAGCAATCAGCCCCAGCATTTT
d_gene: NA; j_gene: TRBJ1-4; abundance: NA; v_gene: TRBV7-9; CDR3aa: CASSLETVYNEKLFF; CDR3nt: TGTGCCAGCAGCTTAGAAACGGTCTATAATGAAAAACTGTTTTTT
d_gene: NA; j_gene: TRBJ2-2; abundance: NA; v_gene: TRBV21-1; CDR3aa: CASSTSEGTSGGAVGELFF; CDR3nt: TGTGCCAGCAGCACTTCGGAGGGTACTAGCGGGGGGGCCGTCGGGGAGCTGTTTTTT
d_gene: TRBD1; j_gene: TRBJ1-1; abundance: NA; v_gene: TRBV12-5; CDR3aa: CASGLGGGTEAFF; CDR3nt: TGTGCTAGTGGTTTAGGGGGCGGCACTGAAGCTTTCTTT
d_gene: NA; j_gene: TRBJ1-1; abundance: few; v_gene: TRBV12-3/TRBV12-4; CDR3aa: CASSNGQLTEAFF; CDR3nt: TGTGCCAGCAGTAATGGACAGCTAACTGAAGCTTTCTTT
d_gene: TRBD1; j_gene: TRBJ1-5; abundance: NA; v_gene: TRBV19; CDR3aa: CASSRDSLNQPQHF; CDR3nt: TGTGCCAGTAGTCGGGACAGCTTAAATCAGCCCCAGCATTTT
d_gene: NA; j_gene: TRBJ2-6; abundance: NA; v_gene: TRBV7-6; CDR3aa: CASSLALIGAGANVLTF; CDR3nt: TGTGCCAGCAGCTTAGCCTTGATAGGGGCTGGGGCCAACGTCCTGACTTTC
d_gene: TRBD1; j_gene: TRBJ1-2; abundance: NA; v_gene: TRBV3-1/TRBV3-2; CDR3aa: CASSQGSGGRVGYTF; CDR3nt: TGTGCCAGCAGCCAAGGGTCAGGGGGTAGAGTCGGCTACACCTTC
d_gene: NA; j_gene: TRBJ1-6; abundance: few; v_gene: TRBV19; CDR3aa: CASSIGTTYNSPLHF; CDR3nt: TGTGCCAGTAGTATAGGGACAACTTATAATTCACCCCTCCACTTT
d_gene: TRBD2; j_gene: TRBJ2-1; abundance: NA; v_gene: TRBV5-4; CDR3aa: CASSLPGLHGNNEQFF; CDR3nt: TGTGCCAGCAGCTTACCGGGACTACACGGGAACAATGAGCAGTTCTTC
d_gene: NA; j_gene: TRBJ1-2; abundance: NA; v_gene: TRBV6-5; CDR3aa: CASSYLTAGKDYGYTF; CDR3nt: TGTGCCAGCAGTTACCTCACGGCAGGGAAGGACTATGGCTACACCTTC
d_gene: NA; j_gene: TRBJ1-2; abundance: NA; v_gene: TRBV30; CDR3aa: CAWRAQGNYGYTF; CDR3nt: TGTGCCTGGAGAGCACAGGGCAACTATGGCTACACCTTC
d_gene: TRBD1; j_gene: TRBJ1-3; abundance: NA; v_gene: TRBV5-4; CDR3aa: CASSRSGGPGNTIYF; CDR3nt: TGTGCCAGCTCGAGATCAGGGGGGCCTGGAAACACCATATATTTT
d_gene: TRBD1; j_gene: TRBJ1-2; abundance: NA; v_gene: TRBV5-5; CDR3aa: CASSFRDRGWQGYTF; CDR3nt: TGTGCCAGCAGCTTTCGGGACAGGGGGTGGCAAGGCTACACCTTC
d_gene: NA; j_gene: TRBJ2-2; abundance: NA; v_gene: TRBV4-3; CDR3aa: CASSQQGRGTGELFF; CDR3nt: TGCGCCAGCAGCCAACAGGGTCGAGGCACCGGGGAGCTGTTTTTT
d_gene: TRBD1; j_gene: TRBJ1-2; abundance: NA; v_gene: TRBV9; CDR3aa: CASSVAYRGYGYTF; CDR3nt: TGTGCCAGCAGCGTAGCTTACAGGGGCTATGGCTACACCTTC
d_gene: TRBD2; j_gene: TRBJ2-7; abundance: NA; v_gene: TRBV29-1; CDR3aa: CSVGTSRNEQYF; CDR3nt: TGCAGCGTTGGGACTAGCCGCAACGAGCAGTACTTC
d_gene: NA; j_gene: TRBJ2-3; abundance: NA; v_gene: TRBV9; CDR3aa: CASSVDWRGTDTQYF; CDR3nt: TGTGCCAGCAGCGTAGATTGGCGGGGAACAGATACGCAGTATTTT
d_gene: NA; j_gene: TRBJ2-2; abundance: NA; v_gene: TRBV2; CDR3aa: CASGPPDLNTGELFF; CDR3nt: TGTGCCAGCGGGCCCCCGGATTTGAACACCGGGGAGCTGTTTTTT
d_gene: TRBD1; j_gene: TRBJ1-3; abundance: NA; v_gene: TRBV7-2; CDR3aa: CASSLDGDRLSGNTIYF; CDR3nt: TGTGCCAGCAGCTTAGATGGGGACAGGCTCTCTGGAAACACCATATATTTT
d_gene: NA; j_gene: TRBJ2-1; abundance: NA; v_gene: TRBV5-1; CDR3aa: CASSFLSGFYNEQFF; CDR3nt: TGCGCCAGCAGCTTTTTGTCGGGGTTCTACAATGAGCAGTTCTTC
d_gene: TRBD2; j_gene: TRBJ2-1; abundance: NA; v_gene: TRBV2; CDR3aa: CASTDPDSGGADEQFF; CDR3nt: TGTGCCAGCACCGACCCTGATAGCGGGGGGGCCGATGAGCAGTTCTTC
d_gene: TRBD1; j_gene: TRBJ2-7; abundance: NA; v_gene: TRBV4-1; CDR3aa: CASSHPPGQGTYEQYF; CDR3nt: TGCGCCAGCAGCCACCCCCCGGGACAGGGGACCTACGAGCAGTACTTC
d_gene: NA; j_gene: TRBJ2-3; abundance: NA; v_gene: TRBV24-1; CDR3aa: CATSDPGRGAVDTQYF; CDR3nt: TGTGCCACCAGTGACCCGGGCCGGGGGGCTGTAGATACGCAGTATTTT
d_gene: NA; j_gene: TRBJ2-7; abundance: NA; v_gene: TRBV6-2/TRBV6-3; CDR3aa: CASSPRQFSYEQYF; CDR3nt: TGTGCCAGCAGTCCGCGACAGTTCTCCTACGAGCAGTACTTC
d_gene: TRBD1; j_gene: TRBJ1-1; abundance: NA; v_gene: TRBV2; CDR3aa: CASSVRTGVTEAFF; CDR3nt: TGTGCCAGCAGTGTCCGGACAGGGGTGACTGAAGCTTTCTTT
d_gene: NA; j_gene: TRBJ2-7; abundance: once; v_gene: TRBV5-8; CDR3aa: CASSSRQVPLYEQYF; CDR3nt: TGTGCCAGCAGCTCCAGACAGGTACCCCTGTACGAGCAGTACTTC
d_gene: TRBD1; j_gene: TRBJ1-1; abundance: NA; v_gene: TRBV25-1; CDR3aa: CASSAGQGARDTEAFF; CDR3nt: TGTGCCAGCAGTGCAGGACAGGGGGCACGTGACACTGAAGCTTTCTTT